The T cell receptor beta chain described here comes from a study of Ad26.COV2.S vaccination and SARS-CoV-2 variants. Study overall: The study gave Ad26.COV2.S intramuscularly, once or twice 56 days apart. Whole-study findings and limits: Non-spike TCR breadth did not differ much between vaccine and placebo recipients.

V lost 2 bases to trimming and J lost 3 bases; unmatched junction nucleotides: 4. The CDR3 runs 15 residues. Germline V gene sequence: CDR1 SGHRS, CDR2 YFSETQ. Clones were read by immunoSEQ multiplex PCR, and TCRdb kept only the in-frame ones, dropping some. The sample records hundreds of thousands of clones, less than 90% being singletons. Specified treatment: some 20 received Ad26.COV2.S at low or high dose, single or two shots; roughly five received placebo; per-sample allocation not given. Material that was analyzed had been drawn on day 63 after the first vaccine or placebo injection. On this clone: Its antigen is unidentified.

The sequence was collected from a person aged 18-60 years who received the Ad26.COV2.S COVID-19 vaccine or a placebo. The rearrangement links TRBV5-1 to TRBJ2-1; TRBD1 matches at 8 bases. Specimen: peripheral blood, collected in a trial of Ad26.COV2.S vaccine versus placebo. This CDR3 reads CASSFGQGVYNEQFF. The CDR3 DNA reads TGCGCCAGCAGCTTCGGACAGGGTGTCTACAATGAGCAGTTCTTC.